This TCR beta chain is from a study of cytotoxic CD8 clonotypes in ibrutinib-treated CLL. Study outcomes and limitations: Age-matched healthy donor levels were exceeded by baseline clonality, which tracked circulating CD8+ T-cell counts.

Comments on this clone: Its target is not known.

The data were produced by immunoSEQ multiplex PCR, yet TCRdb's version contains in-frame clones alone and is incomplete. The sample has around 200,000 clones, 60% to 80% seen once. Germline V lookup: CDR1 SGDLS, CDR2 YYNGEE. V lost 0 bases, J lost 7 bases, and 8 bases lay in between. This CDR3 is built from 13 residues. The source material was PBMCs, sampled after 12 months of ibrutinib treatment. This TCR was sampled from a human donor with chronic lymphocytic leukemia. The chain recombines TRBV9 with TRBJ1-5; no clear D gene. Here the CDR3 DNA reads TGTGCCAGCAGCGTAGCCCCGGAGCAGCCCCAGCATTTT. Protein product: CASSVAPEQPQHF.